What follows are 17 T cell receptor beta chains derived from one specimen sequenced in a study of sequential checkpoint blockade in melanoma. As to treatment: randomized to nivolumab then ipilimumab (arm A) or the reverse (arm B). Libraries were prepared by immunoSEQ multiplex PCR; TCRdb keeps only in-frame clonotypes and omits some of them. The sample has 25,000 to 30,000 clones, 75% to 85% seen once. The sequences come from CD8+ T cells sorted from blood (inferred from file names), collected from a patient given nivolumab and ipilimumab in sequence. The receptors here all came from a human donor with melanoma.

The chain combines TRBV19 with TRBJ1-1; possible D gene TRBD1, 5 bases. This CDR3 spans 15 amino acids. The germline CDR1 and CDR2 sequences are LNHDA and SQIVND (reference sequence). The V end was cut by 3 bases, the J end by 3 bases, with 14 bases between. CDR3 bases: TGTGCCAGTAGTATCTCCGGGGGGGTGGACACTGAAGCTTTCTTT. This translates into CASSISGGVDTEAFF.

This clone was observed a handful of times. The chain is built from TRBV5-5 and TRBJ1-5; perhaps TRBD1 as D (5 bases). CDR1 and CDR2 (germline): SGHKS, YYEKEE (reference sequence). The CDR3 contains 13 residues. Trimming shortened V by 3 bases and J by 6 bases, and 10 bases separated the two germline ends. The CDR3 reads CASSWGASQPQHF. The CDR3 nucleotides read TGTGCCAGCAGCTGGGGCGCGAGTCAGCCCCAGCATTTT.

The chain links TRBV4-2 to TRBJ1-2, with 10 bases identical to TRBD1. Germline V gene sequence: CDR1 LGHNA, CDR2 YNFKEQ. V trimming: 5 bases; J trimming: 3 bases; junction bases outside the gene matches: 6. CDR3 length: 15 residues. CDR3 bases: TGTGCCAGCAGCTTGACAGGGGGCTCCTACTATGGCTACACCTTC. This codes for CASSLTGGSYYGYTF.

CDR3 sequence: CASSEARGLFSGNTIYF. The CDR3 region has the DNA TGTGCCAGCAGTGAAGCCCGGGGACTGTTCTCTGGAAACACCATATATTTT. This chain connects TRBV2 to TRBJ1-3; TRBD1 is a possible D gene (5 bases). V lost 0 bases and J 0 bases, leaving 12 bases between the germline ends. The CDR3 spans 17 residues. Germline lookup yields CDR1 SNHLY and CDR2 FYNNEI.

This chain uses TRBV10-3 with TRBJ2-5; tentatively, D is TRBD1 (7 bases). The ends were cut back, 8 bases at V and 4 bases at J, with 11 bases in the middle. From germline, CDR1 is ENHRY and CDR2 SYGVKD. This CDR3 is built from 12 residues. The CDR3 reads CAIAGGLETQYF. The CDR3 coding sequence is TGTGCCATCGCAGGGGGGTTAGAGACCCAGTACTTC.

The chain uses TRBV15 and TRBJ1-2; TRBD1 matches at 7 bases. With V trimmed by 3 bases and J by 7 bases, 5 bases remained unmatched. CDR3 length: 13 amino acids. The germline V gene has CDR1 LNHNV and CDR2 YYDKDF (reference sequence). The CDR3 here is CATSSPTGFGYTF. The CDR3 region has the DNA TGTGCCACCAGCAGCCCGACAGGGTTTGGCTACACCTTC.

The chain uses TRBV13 and TRBJ2-7; 10 nucleotides line up with TRBD2. Germline V gene lookup returns CDR1 PRHDT and CDR2 FYEKMQ (reference sequence). The CDR3 totals 16 residues. V lost 5 bases and J lost 2; bases outside the gene matches: 9. CDR3 sequence reads: CASSPGLAEGTYEQYF. The CDR3 nucleotides are TGTGCCAGCAGCCCCGGACTAGCGGAGGGTACCTACGAGCAGTACTTC.

This clone has only one observation. V gene TRBV7-9 combines with J gene TRBJ2-3; 7 nucleotides line up with TRBD2. Looked up from germline, CDR1 is SEHNR and CDR2 is FQNEAQ (reference sequence). Germline trimming cut 3 bases from V and 1 base from J; bases unmatched to any gene: 13. The CDR3 totals 18 residues. CDR3 sequence: CASSFRASEREGTDTQYF. The CDR3 DNA reads TGTGCCAGCAGCTTCCGGGCGTCTGAGCGGGAAGGCACAGATACGCAGTATTTT.

This sequence joins TRBV29-1 and TRBJ1-3; D unresolved. Germline assignment: CDR1 SQVTM and CDR2 ANQGSEA. V was clipped by 6 bases and J by 4 bases, with 16 bases between them. This CDR3 is 14 amino acids long. CDR3 in DNA: TGCAGCGTGCAACTACCGGGAAGAGGAAACACCATATATTTT. It yields the protein CSVQLPGRGNTIYF.

V is TRBV7-2 and J is TRBJ2-7; D uncertain. Matching the DNA end better, TRBJ2-1 makes the J call doubtful. The length of the CDR3 is 14 residues. Germline V gene data show CDR1 as SGHTA and CDR2 as FQGNSA. Here the CDR3 DNA reads TGTGCCAGCAGCCGAGACTTTTCCTACAATGAGCAGTTCTTC. It specifies CASSRDFSYNEQFF.

The gene calls are TRBV9 and TRBJ1-1; D unclear. Looked up from germline, CDR1 is SGDLS and CDR2 is YYNGEE. There are 15 residues in the CDR3. V was clipped by 4 bases and J by 0 bases, with 13 bases between them. CDR3 protein: CASSLAGSMNTEAFF. CDR3 bases: TGTGCCAGCAGCCTCGCCGGGAGTATGAACACTGAAGCTTTCTTT.

The gene calls are TRBV15 and TRBJ2-2, with 8 positions matching TRBD2. Per the germline V gene, CDR1 is LNHNV and CDR2 is YYDKDF (reference sequence). The CDR3 totals 16 residues. V was clipped by 4 bases and J by 4 bases; unmatched bases: 8. DNA for the CDR3: TGTGCCACCAGCAAACGGGGGGGCCGGGTCACCGGGGAGCTGTTTTTT. Encoded protein: CATSKRGGRVTGELFF. Drawing the rest from reference TRBV15 and TRBJ2-2, the complete variable domain is DAMVIQNPRYQVTQFGKPVTLSCSQTLNHNVMYWYQQKSSQAPKLLFHYYDKDFNNEADTPDNFQSRRPNTSFCFLDIRSPGLGDTAMYLCATSKRGGRVTGELFFGEGSRLTVL.

This chain uses TRBV10-1 with TRBJ2-7, with D tentatively TRBD2 (6 bases). V lost 4 bases, J lost 0 bases, and 19 bases lay in between. This CDR3 is 17 amino acids long. The germline V gene encodes CDR1 WNHNN and CDR2 SYGVQD (reference sequence). The CDR3, as DNA: TGCGCCAGCAGTGGAGGACAACTACGTAGCGGCTCCTACGAGCAGTACTTC. This sequence encodes CASSGGQLRSGSYEQYF.

The table lists this clone with a count of one. The rearrangement joins TRBV7-3 to TRBJ2-3, with 11 bases lining up with TRBD2. The J segment lost 4 bases and the V segment lost 4 bases, leaving 4 bases of the junction unmatched. Germline V CDR1 and CDR2: SGHTA, FQGTGA. This CDR3 is 15 amino acids long. The CDR3 loop reads CASSYSGGAADTQYF. Here the CDR3 DNA reads TGTGCCAGCAGCTATAGCGGGGGGGCCGCAGATACGCAGTATTTT.

The V gene is TRBV7-9, the J gene TRBJ1-5, with D hard to call. The CDR3 consists of 16 residues. The V gene lost 2 bases and the J gene lost 1 base, with 12 bases spanning the gap. Germline CDR1 and CDR2: SEHNR and FQNEAQ (reference sequence). CDR3 loop: CASSLNVGASNQPQHF. DNA for the CDR3: TGTGCCAGCAGCTTAAATGTGGGAGCAAGCAATCAGCCCCAGCATTTT. The variable domain in full, completed from reference TRBV7-9 and TRBJ1-5, reads DTGVSQNPRHKITKRGQNVTFRCDPISEHNRLYWYRQTLGQGPEFLTYFQNEAQLEKSRLLSDRFSAERPKGSFSTLEIQRTEQGDSAMYLCASSLNVGASNQPQHFGDGTRLSIL.

This sequence joins TRBV9 and TRBJ2-7; 9 nucleotides match TRBD1. The CDR3 is 15 amino acids. Germline values: CDR1 SGDLS, CDR2 YYNGEE. V dropped 3 bases and J dropped 7; count of bases not matched to a gene: 11. The CDR3 DNA is TGTGCCAGCAGCGCCGGCGGGGACAGGGCACGGGAGCAGTACTTC. The encoded protein is CASSAGGDRAREQYF.

The chain employs TRBV5-6 and TRBJ2-3; D may be TRBD2 (5 bases). This CDR3 contains 15 residues. Germline V lookup: CDR1 SGHDT, CDR2 YYEEEE. V was cut by 3 bases and J by 3 bases, with 14 bases left in between. The CDR3 reads CASSWRPLETDTQYF. CDR3 DNA sequence: TGTGCCAGCAGCTGGAGGCCCCTTGAGACAGATACGCAGTATTTT.